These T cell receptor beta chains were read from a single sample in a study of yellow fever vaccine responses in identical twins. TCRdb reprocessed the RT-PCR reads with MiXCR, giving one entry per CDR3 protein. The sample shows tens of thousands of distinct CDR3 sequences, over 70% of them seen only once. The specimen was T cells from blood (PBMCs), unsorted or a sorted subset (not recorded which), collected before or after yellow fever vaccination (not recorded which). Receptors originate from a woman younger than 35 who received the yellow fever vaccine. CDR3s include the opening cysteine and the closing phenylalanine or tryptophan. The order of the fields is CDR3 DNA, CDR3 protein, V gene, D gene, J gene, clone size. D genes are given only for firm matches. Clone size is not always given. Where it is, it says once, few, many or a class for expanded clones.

CDR3nt: TGTGCCAGCAGTGAAGATGTACTAGCGGGAGGCGAGCAGTACTTC
CDR3aa: CASSEDVLAGGEQYF
v_gene: TRBV2
d_gene: TRBD2
j_gene: TRBJ2-7
abundance: .

CDR3nt: TGCAGCGCCCGGTCCTCTGGGGCCAACGTCCTGACTTTC
CDR3aa: CSARSSGANVLTF
v_gene: TRBV29-1
d_gene: .
j_gene: TRBJ2-6
abundance: .

CDR3nt: TGCGCCAGCAGTCCTCGAGGTGACGGGACTGAAGCTTTCTTT
CDR3aa: CASSPRGDGTEAFF
v_gene: TRBV23-1
d_gene: .
j_gene: TRBJ1-1
abundance: .

CDR3nt: TGTGCCAGCAGTGACGTACTGAACACTGAAGCTTTCTTT
CDR3aa: CASSDVLNTEAFF
v_gene: TRBV2
d_gene: .
j_gene: TRBJ1-1
abundance: .

CDR3nt: TGCAGTGCCGCGACTAGTAATACGCAGTATTTT
CDR3aa: CSAATSNTQYF
v_gene: TRBV20-1
d_gene: .
j_gene: TRBJ2-3
abundance: .

CDR3nt: TGTGCCAGCAGTGATAAGGCACACAACTATGGCTACACCTTC
CDR3aa: CASSDKAHNYGYTF
v_gene: TRBV2
d_gene: .
j_gene: TRBJ1-2
abundance: once

CDR3nt: TGCAGTGCTAGAGATCAACAGACAGGGACCTCCTACGAGCAGTACTTC
CDR3aa: CSARDQQTGTSYEQYF
v_gene: TRBV20-1
d_gene: TRBD1
j_gene: TRBJ2-7
abundance: .

CDR3nt: TGCGCCAGCAGTGACCCTGGGACTAGCGGGAGGTCGGCCGGGGAGCTGTTTTTT
CDR3aa: CASSDPGTSGRSAGELFF
v_gene: TRBV10-1
d_gene: TRBD2
j_gene: TRBJ2-2
abundance: .

CDR3nt: TGCAGCGTTGTCCCGGCCGGTGGGACTATGGGCGGCTACACCTTC
CDR3aa: CSVVPAGGTMGGYTF
v_gene: TRBV29-1
d_gene: .
j_gene: TRBJ1-2
abundance: .

CDR3nt: TGTGCCAGCAGCTTAGATGTTACGGTTAACTATGGCTACACCTTC
CDR3aa: CASSLDVTVNYGYTF
v_gene: TRBV11-3
d_gene: .
j_gene: TRBJ1-2
abundance: .

CDR3nt: TGTGCCAGCAGCCCCTTTACTGAAGCTTTCTTT
CDR3aa: CASSPFTEAFF
v_gene: TRBV7-6
d_gene: .
j_gene: TRBJ1-1
abundance: once

CDR3nt: TGTGCCAGCAGTGATCGGGGGGCAAGATCACCCCTCCACTTT
CDR3aa: CASSDRGARSPLHF
v_gene: TRBV2
d_gene: .
j_gene: TRBJ1-6
abundance: few

CDR3nt: TGTGCCACCACGGAAGCATTTAGCAATCAGCCCCAGCATTTT
CDR3aa: CATTEAFSNQPQHF
v_gene: TRBV19
d_gene: .
j_gene: TRBJ1-5
abundance: .

CDR3nt: TGTGCCAGCTCGCTGGGCCTACGCCCCCCCACCTTC
CDR3aa: CASSLGLRPPTF
v_gene: TRBV5-8
d_gene: .
j_gene: TRBJ1-2
abundance: .

CDR3nt: TGTGCCAGCAGCTCAGGGGGCGGGGGAGGCATCGCCTACAATGAGCAGTTCTTC
CDR3aa: CASSSGGGGGIAYNEQFF
v_gene: TRBV7-1
d_gene: TRBD2
j_gene: TRBJ2-1
abundance: .

CDR3nt: TGTGCCAGTAGTACCACCGGACTAGCAATCATCCATGAGCAGTTCTTC
CDR3aa: CASSTTGLAIIHEQFF
v_gene: TRBV19
d_gene: TRBD2
j_gene: TRBJ2-1
abundance: .

CDR3nt: TGCGCCAGCAGCATTAAAAGGACCCCCATGAACACTGAAGCTTTCTTT
CDR3aa: CASSIKRTPMNTEAFF
v_gene: TRBV4-1
d_gene: .
j_gene: TRBJ1-1
abundance: .

CDR3nt: TGCGCCAGCAGCCAGGGGACAGGGGGAAACAATCAGCCCCAGCATTTT
CDR3aa: CASSQGTGGNNQPQHF
v_gene: TRBV4-1
d_gene: TRBD1
j_gene: TRBJ1-5
abundance: few

CDR3nt: TGTGCCAGCTCACCAGGACAGGGTCTTCCCTACGAGCAGTACTTC
CDR3aa: CASSPGQGLPYEQYF
v_gene: TRBV18
d_gene: TRBD1
j_gene: TRBJ2-7
abundance: .

CDR3nt: TGTGCCAGCAGCTTAGGGCAGGGGATGTACGAGCAGTACTTC
CDR3aa: CASSLGQGMYEQYF
v_gene: TRBV7-6
d_gene: .
j_gene: TRBJ2-7
abundance: .

CDR3nt: TGCAGCGCTTTCGACAGTAACACTGAAGCTTTCTTT
CDR3aa: CSAFDSNTEAFF
v_gene: TRBV29-1
d_gene: .
j_gene: TRBJ1-1
abundance: .

CDR3nt: TGCAGCGTCCAGACAGGTTCCAATGAGCAGTTCTTC
CDR3aa: CSVQTGSNEQFF
v_gene: TRBV29-1
d_gene: .
j_gene: TRBJ2-1
abundance: .

CDR3nt: TGCAGTGCTAGGGATCTAGTTCTCTCTGGAAACACCATATATTTT
CDR3aa: CSARDLVLSGNTIYF
v_gene: TRBV20-1
d_gene: .
j_gene: TRBJ1-3
abundance: .

CDR3nt: TGTGCCAGCAGCTTATTCCTACCGGGGCATGAAAAACTGTTTTTT
CDR3aa: CASSLFLPGHEKLFF
v_gene: TRBV11-1
d_gene: .
j_gene: TRBJ1-4
abundance: .

CDR3nt: TGTGCCAGCACCGCGTTGACCTTCGGTGAGCAGTTCTTC
CDR3aa: CASTALTFGEQFF
v_gene: TRBV13
d_gene: .
j_gene: TRBJ2-1
abundance: .

CDR3nt: TGTGCCAGCAGCTTGGGGGGGGTGGCTGAAGCTTTCTTT
CDR3aa: CASSLGGVAEAFF
v_gene: TRBV5-4
d_gene: .
j_gene: TRBJ1-1
abundance: .

CDR3nt: TGTGCCAGCAGCAGGGATTCCTATAATTCACCCCTCCACTTT
CDR3aa: CASSRDSYNSPLHF
v_gene: TRBV11-1
d_gene: .
j_gene: TRBJ1-6
abundance: .

CDR3nt: TGTGCCAGCAGCCCCCCCTCGTTAGTGGGTAGGGGGACAAGTGAGCAGTTCTTC
CDR3aa: CASSPPSLVGRGTSEQFF
v_gene: TRBV11-1
d_gene: .
j_gene: TRBJ2-1
abundance: .

CDR3nt: TGTGCCAGCTCACCGATGCTAGCGGGGGCGCAGAACACCGGGGAGCTGTTTTTT
CDR3aa: CASSPMLAGAQNTGELFF
v_gene: TRBV18
d_gene: TRBD2
j_gene: TRBJ2-2
abundance: few

CDR3nt: TGTGCCAGCAGCTTAGCGAACACAGGCAGGACTGAAGCTTTCTTT
CDR3aa: CASSLANTGRTEAFF
v_gene: TRBV11-1
d_gene: .
j_gene: TRBJ1-1
abundance: .

CDR3nt: TGTGCCAGCAGTTTGGCGCAGGGGGGCGGCTACACCTTC
CDR3aa: CASSLAQGGGYTF
v_gene: TRBV28
d_gene: TRBD1
j_gene: TRBJ1-2
abundance: few

CDR3nt: TGTGCCAGCAGCGGAAGGACAAAATACGAGCAGTACTTC
CDR3aa: CASSGRTKYEQYF
v_gene: TRBV7-9
d_gene: .
j_gene: TRBJ2-7
abundance: .

CDR3nt: TGTGCCAGCAGCTTTCGGGGGAGGGCCTCAGATACGCAGTATTTT
CDR3aa: CASSFRGRASDTQYF
v_gene: TRBV5-4
d_gene: TRBD2
j_gene: TRBJ2-3
abundance: .

CDR3nt: TGTGCCAGCAGTTCACTAATGCCCCCCTACGAGCAGTACTTC
CDR3aa: CASSSLMPPYEQYF
v_gene: TRBV6-5
d_gene: .
j_gene: TRBJ2-7
abundance: few

CDR3nt: TGTGCCAGCAGTGAAGGGACACTGACTTTTAACTATGGCTACACCTTC
CDR3aa: CASSEGTLTFNYGYTF
v_gene: TRBV2
d_gene: .
j_gene: TRBJ1-2
abundance: .

CDR3nt: TGTGCCAGCAGTGAATTAGCCGGGAGCACAGATACGCAGTATTTT
CDR3aa: CASSELAGSTDTQYF
v_gene: TRBV6-4
d_gene: .
j_gene: TRBJ2-3
abundance: .